This T cell receptor beta chain was retrieved from a study of early T cells in non-severe SARS-CoV-2 infection. Study at large: Chains were not paired, and sequencing was done on bulk RNA from unsorted whole blood.

Study-wide points: VDJdb-based annotation leaned toward anti-spike CD8 responses and missed private and CD4 specificities.

TCRdb used MiXCR to reprocess the 5' RACE reads, holding one entry per CDR3 protein. The sample holds under 50,000 distinct CDR3 sequences, roughly 4% seen once. This clonotype was counted between two and nine times. Its cognate antigen is unknown. The sequencing input was whole blood. The source of this sequence is an adult who was a healthcare worker with PCR-confirmed SARS-CoV-2 infection or an uninfected control (not recorded which).

CDR3 protein: CASSFGTGGYNEQFF. The DNA of the CDR3 is TGTGCCAGCAGCTTTGGGACAGGGGGCTACAATGAGCAGTTCTTC. The chain links TRBV7-3 to TRBJ2-1, with 11 bases matching TRBD1. CDR1 and CDR2 (germline): SGHTA, FQGTGA. V dropped 3 bases and J dropped 3; count of bases not matched to a gene: 1. This CDR3 comprises 15 residues.